The subject of this entry is one TCR beta chain. Its antigen is not identified. V lost 6 bases, J lost 7 bases, and 7 bases stayed unmatched. The CDR3 spans 14 residues. Germline CDR1 is WSHSY and CDR2 is SAAADI. Vbeta (60) and Jbeta (13) primers were used in the PCR. Profiling relied on immunoSEQ multiplex PCR, and the TCRdb table lists in-frame clones only, not all of them. The data show 95,000 to 100,000 clones, with around four fifths seen just once and about 0.71% held by the top ten. The entry originates in a study of cytomegalovirus exposure and HLA in healthy donors. Study-wide points: CMV serostatus was the only immune exposure information that was available. Certain sequence variants were highly shared and formed a cluster, and this cluster was likely a sequencing artifact.

Material for sequencing was PBMCs. The receptor was derived from a woman aged 60-75 years in good health and CMV-seronegative. The V call is TRBV10-2, the J call TRBJ1-5, with 9 bases identical to TRBD1. The chain's CDR3 is CASSQQGARQPQHF. The CDR3 region has the DNA TGCGCCAGCAGCCAACAGGGGGCAAGGCAGCCCCAGCATTTT.